These 8 T cell receptor beta chains originate from one sample sequenced in a study of early T cells in non-severe SARS-CoV-2 infection. TCRdb re-called the 5' RACE reads through MiXCR, storing one row per CDR3 protein. The table records some 45,000 distinct CDR3 sequences, around 4.6% of them present only once. The specimen was whole blood. These receptor sequences come from an adult who was a healthcare worker with PCR-confirmed SARS-CoV-2 infection or an uninfected control (not recorded which).

This clonotype was seen many times. The chain recombines TRBV20-1 with TRBJ2-7; 10 nucleotides agree with TRBD2. The trim removed 0 bases at V and 2 bases at J, leaving 4 bases unmatched. Germline CDR1 DFQATT, CDR2 SNEGSKA (reference sequence). The CDR3 extends over 15 amino acids. The CDR3 DNA is TGCAGTGCTAGAGATGTAGCGGGGGGTACCTACGAGCAGTACTTC. Protein: CSARDVAGGTYEQYF.

This clonotype was recorded at least ten times. J is TRBJ1-2 and V is TRBV3-1; maybe TRBD1 (6 bases). Trimming stripped 4 bases from V and 6 bases from J, with 18 bases between. Per germline, CDR1 LGHDT and CDR2 YNNKEL (reference sequence). The CDR3 runs to 15 residues. This CDR3 reads CASSPQRTAWDGYTF. The CDR3 DNA reads TGTGCCAGCAGCCCTCAGAGGACAGCGTGGGATGGCTACACCTTC.

This rearrangement joins TRBV28 to TRBJ2-6; no reliable D call. The V and J ends lost 5 bases and 3 bases respectively, with 17 bases between them. From germline, CDR1 is MDHEN and CDR2 SYDVKM. The CDR3 spans 17 residues. CDR3 loop: CASSPPRAEGGANVLTF. CDR3 nucleotide sequence: TGTGCCAGCAGTCCCCCCCGGGCTGAAGGTGGGGCCAACGTCCTGACTTTC.

The CDR3 is CASSYQGLTEAFF. In DNA form, the CDR3 reads TGTGCCAGCAGTTACCAGGGGCTCACTGAAGCTTTCTTT. The chain employs TRBV6-5 and TRBJ1-1; D perhaps matches TRBD1 (6 bases). V was cut by 2 bases and J by 4 bases, with 8 bases left in between. The germline gives CDR1 MNHEY, CDR2 SVGAGI. This CDR3 is 13 amino acids long.

This clonotype was seen many times. V usage is TRBV7-9 and J usage is TRBJ1-6; 8 positions match TRBD1. The junction had 10 bases not matched to a gene; V was cut back by 3 bases and J by 9 bases. From germline, CDR1 is SEHNR and CDR2 FQNEAQ (reference sequence). CDR3 size: 16 residues. CDR3 region: CASSFSATGGTSPLHF. CDR3 nucleotide sequence: TGTGCCAGCAGCTTTTCAGCCACAGGGGGAACTTCACCCCTCCACTTT.

J is TRBJ2-5 and V is TRBV19; D perhaps matches TRBD2 (5 bases). The V gene's germline CDR1 is LNHDA and CDR2 SQIVND (reference sequence). The CDR3 is 13 amino acids. V was clipped by 10 bases and J by 3 bases, with 15 bases between them. CDR3 nucleotide sequence: TGTGCCACCTCGGACTCTTCAAAAGAGACCCAGTACTTC. It is translated as CATSDSSKETQYF. The entire variable domain, with the rest obtained from reference TRBV19 and TRBJ2-5, is as follows: DGGITQSPKYLFRKEGQNVTLSCEQNLNHDAMYWYRQDPGQGLRLIYYSQIVNDFQKGDIAEGYSVSREKKESFPLTVTSAQKNPTAFYLCATSDSSKETQYFGPGTRLLVL.

V and J are TRBV7-9 and TRBJ2-2; no firm D call. From germline, CDR1 is SEHNR and CDR2 FQNEAQ (reference sequence). The CDR3 covers 13 residues. V shed 8 bases and J shed 2 bases, with 9 bases lying between them. This CDR3 is CASSRGNTGELFF. CDR3 nucleotides: TGTGCCAGCTCCCGTGGAAACACCGGGGAGCTGTTTTTT. Together with reference TRBV7-9 and TRBJ2-2, the CDR3 gives the full variable domain: DTGVSQNPRHKITKRGQNVTFRCDPISEHNRLYWYRQTLGQGPEFLTYFQNEAQLEKSRLLSDRFSAERPKGSFSTLEIQRTEQGDSAMYLCASSRGNTGELFFGEGSRLTVL.

At least ten counts were recorded for this clonotype. This sequence joins TRBV20-1 and TRBJ1-1; TRBD1 matches 8 bases. CDR1 DFQATT and CDR2 SNEGSKA come from the germline V gene (reference sequence). This CDR3 has 15 amino acids. V gave up 6 bases and J gave up 1 base; unmatched junction bases: 10. The CDR3 DNA follows: TGCAGTGCAGGACAGGGTGGGGTCGCGAACACTGAAGCTTTCTTT. Its translation is CSAGQGGVANTEAFF.